This T cell receptor (beta chain) was recorded in a study of cytomegalovirus exposure and HLA in healthy donors. The study's findings and limits: Earlier findings revealed that most TCR beta V segments proved productive either about 90% or about 30% of the time. According to the study, approximately 150 TCR beta chains were cytomegalovirus-associated.

Remarks on this clone: The antigen remains unidentified.

PCR used 60 Vbeta primers and 13 Jbeta primers. Generated by immunoSEQ multiplex PCR, the TCRdb table keeps only in-frame clones and is missing some. The sample yields over 150,000 clones, approximately 84% seen once. The V gene end was trimmed by 3 bases and the J gene end by 3 bases; junction bases not matched to a gene: 7. Germline V gives CDR1 MGHRA, CDR2 YSYEKL. This CDR3 has 16 residues. This clonotype originated in a girl aged 10 to 17 in good health and CMV-seropositive. The chain employs TRBV4-1 and TRBJ2-7, with TRBD1 identical over 11 bases. Sample: PBMCs. CDR3: CASSQPGTGGIYEQYF. In DNA form, the CDR3 reads TGCGCCAGCAGCCAGCCCGGGACAGGGGGTATCTACGAGCAGTACTTC.